The clone carrying this T cell receptor (beta chain) occurred a few times. Its antigen is unidentified. The time point: persistent/refractory GD, antithyroid drugs over 5 years with positive TRAb. The TCR library was prepared using RNA isolated from PBMCs. This entry comes from a study of regulatory T cells in long-lasting Graves disease. Study overall: Persistent cases were those of Graves' disease that involved over 5 years of antithyroid drugs with positive TSH receptor antibodies. Study findings and constraints: Persistent Graves' patients showed less TCR diversity than newly diagnosed patients showed.

For TCR beta, libraries came from iRepertoire HTBI primers and Arm-PCR of CDR3 regions. How the authors handled the data: Samples collectively showed 62 TRBV and fewer than 15 TRBJ segments. TCRdb recomputed calls from the multiplex PCR reads with MiXCR, one row per CDR3 protein. For this entry, the V and J calls and clone size follow TCRdb and not the study's own pipeline. The profile shows a few hundred thousand distinct CDR3 sequences, approximately 25% of them singletons. V lost 7 bases to trimming and J lost 3 bases; unmatched junction nucleotides: 4. Germline CDR1 reads DFQATT; CDR2 reads SNEGSKA (reference sequence). The CDR3 consists of 14 residues.

The starting material was peripheral blood mononuclear cells (PBMCs), obtained when the disease was refractory, from a patient treated with antithyroid drugs. The gene calls are TRBV20-1 and TRBJ1-5; TRBD1 matches 12 bases. The clonotype comes from a woman in her thirties or forties with Graves disease. The CDR3 DNA reads as TGCAGTGTATGGGACAGGGGGCACAATCAGCCCCAGCATTTT. This codes for CSVWDRGHNQPQHF.